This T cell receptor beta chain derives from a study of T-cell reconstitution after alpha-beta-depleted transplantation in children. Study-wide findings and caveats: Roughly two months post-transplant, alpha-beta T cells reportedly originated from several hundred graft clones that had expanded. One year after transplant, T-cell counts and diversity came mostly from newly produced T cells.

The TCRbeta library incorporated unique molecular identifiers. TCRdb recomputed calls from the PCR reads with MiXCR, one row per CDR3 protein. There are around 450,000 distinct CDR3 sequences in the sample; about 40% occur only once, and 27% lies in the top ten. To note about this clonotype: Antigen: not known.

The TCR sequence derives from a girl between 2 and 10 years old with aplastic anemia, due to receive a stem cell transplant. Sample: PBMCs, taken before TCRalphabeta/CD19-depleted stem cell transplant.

CDR3: CSALGTDTQYF. CDR3 sequence (DNA): TGCAGTGCTCTGGGCACAGATACGCAGTATTTT. The chain couples TRBV20-1 to TRBJ2-3, with D hard to call. The CDR3 is 11 residues long. Germline V gene lookup returns CDR1 DFQATT and CDR2 SNEGSKA (reference sequence). Trimming removed 5 bases from V and 1 base from J, with 4 bases in between.